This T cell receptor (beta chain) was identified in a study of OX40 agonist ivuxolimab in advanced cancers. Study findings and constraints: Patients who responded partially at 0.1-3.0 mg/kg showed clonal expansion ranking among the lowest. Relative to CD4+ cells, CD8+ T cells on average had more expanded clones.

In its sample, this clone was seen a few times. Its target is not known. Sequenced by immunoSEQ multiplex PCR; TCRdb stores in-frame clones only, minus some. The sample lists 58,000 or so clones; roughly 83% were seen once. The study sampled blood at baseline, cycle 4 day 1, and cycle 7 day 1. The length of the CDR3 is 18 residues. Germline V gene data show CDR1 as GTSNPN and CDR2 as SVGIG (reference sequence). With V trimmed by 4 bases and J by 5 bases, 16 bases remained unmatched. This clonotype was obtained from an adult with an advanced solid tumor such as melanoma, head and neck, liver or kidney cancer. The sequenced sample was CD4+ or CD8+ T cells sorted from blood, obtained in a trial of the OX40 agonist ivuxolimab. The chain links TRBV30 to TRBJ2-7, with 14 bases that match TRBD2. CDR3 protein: CAWTLQPGLAGDIHEQYF. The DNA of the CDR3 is TGTGCCTGGACTCTACAGCCGGGACTAGCGGGGGACATCCACGAGCAGTACTTC.